This T cell receptor beta chain was profiled in a study of identifying expanded T cells in peripheral blood. General study points: Over around two and four weeks, about 15 and 19 clones changed, versus around 1.3 between replicates. Two-week clone count variance significantly increased as total template count grew.

On this clone itself: The antigen is undetermined.

TCRdb keeps only in-frame clones here, not all; method: immunoSEQ multiplex PCR. The sample includes 100,000 to 110,000 clones, approximately 89% seen only once; the top ten take 4.5% to 6.5%. No infections or other immune events were documented during collection. Germline lookup yields CDR1 SEHNR and CDR2 FQNEAQ (reference sequence). This CDR3 is 12 amino acids long. The V end lost 5 bases, the J end lost 6 bases, and 11 bases lay between the germline ends. The source material was blood. The genes are TRBV7-9 and TRBJ2-7; a weak D match, TRBD1 (5 bases). The TCR sequence derives from a person aged 18 to 75 in good health. The CDR3 loop is CASSTTAIEQYF. The CDR3 DNA is TGTGCCAGCAGCACGACAGCCATCGAGCAGTACTTC.